This TCR beta chain was recorded in a study of T cell responses to AZD1222 COVID-19 vaccine. Germline V gene lookup returns CDR1 MNHEY and CDR2 SMNVEV (reference sequence). V shed 3 bases and J 5 bases; nucleotides not matched to a gene: 11. The CDR3 loop spans 17 amino acids. Libraries were prepared by immunoSEQ multiplex PCR; TCRdb keeps only in-frame clonotypes and omits some of them. Of 150,000 or so clones in the sample, 80% to 95% were seen once. The V gene is TRBV27, the J gene TRBJ2-2; 8 bases line up with TRBD2. Sequencing used peripheral blood, obtained on day 0 of AZD1222 vaccination. The receptor was derived from an adult in good health. Here the CDR3 reads CASSLYSGTRRTGELFF. The CDR3 nucleotides are TGTGCCAGCAGTTTGTACTCCGGGACTAGAAGGACCGGGGAGCTGTTTTTT.